The rows below give T cell receptor beta chains drawn from one sample of a study of blood T cell repertoires in COVID-19. This table comes from immunoSEQ multiplex PCR, and its TCRdb copy is limited to in-frame clones, with some not included. The sample lists over 60,000 clones; about four fifths were seen once. The sample was peripheral blood. These receptors originate from a man aged 60-69 years with COVID-19, enrolled during active disease. Both conserved end residues are part of each CDR3. A D gene is named only where the DNA matches it firmly. Clone sizes are given selectively: once, few, many, or a class where the clone is expanded.

clone size: .
V gene: TRBV5-1
D gene: .
J gene: TRBJ2-5
CDR3 protein: CASSGGHGGETQYF
CDR3 DNA: TGCGCCAGCAGCGGGGGACATGGCGGGGAGACCCAGTACTTC

clone size: .
V gene: TRBV10-2
D gene: TRBD1
J gene: TRBJ2-7
CDR3 protein: CASTGGDRGSEQYF
CDR3 DNA: TGCGCCAGCACCGGTGGGGACAGGGGGTCCGAGCAGTACTTC

clone size: .
V gene: TRBV6-4
D gene: .
J gene: TRBJ1-6
CDR3 protein: CASSAGVENSPLHF
CDR3 DNA: TGTGCCAGCAGCGCGGGGGTCGAAAATTCACCCCTCCACTTT

clone size: .
V gene: TRBV20-1
D gene: .
J gene: TRBJ1-2
CDR3 protein: CSGDRDYGYTF
CDR3 DNA: TGCAGCGGAGACAGAGACTATGGCTACACCTTC

clone size: .
V gene: TRBV5-1
D gene: TRBD2
J gene: TRBJ2-5
CDR3 protein: CASSLEAGEETQYF
CDR3 DNA: TGCGCCAGCAGCTTGGAAGCGGGAGAAGAGACCCAGTACTTC

clone size: .
V gene: TRBV6-6
D gene: TRBD2
J gene: TRBJ2-7
CDR3 protein: CASSYFSGPAYEQYF
CDR3 DNA: TGTGCCAGCAGTTACTTTAGCGGGCCCGCTTACGAGCAGTACTTC

clone size: few
V gene: TRBV15
D gene: .
J gene: TRBJ1-4
CDR3 protein: CATSRGQATNEKLFF
CDR3 DNA: TGTGCCACCAGCAGAGGGCAGGCAACTAATGAAAAACTGTTTTTT

clone size: .
V gene: TRBV11-2
D gene: TRBD1
J gene: TRBJ1-1
CDR3 protein: CASSAGTAPPLNTEAFF
CDR3 DNA: TGTGCCAGCAGCGCGGGGACAGCCCCCCCGCTGAACACTGAAGCTTTCTTT

clone size: few
V gene: TRBV5-1
D gene: .
J gene: TRBJ1-1
CDR3 protein: CASSIYTNTEAFF
CDR3 DNA: TGCGCCAGCAGCATATACACGAACACTGAAGCTTTCTTT

clone size: .
V gene: TRBV5-1
D gene: TRBD1
J gene: TRBJ2-5
CDR3 protein: CASTPIWTGRQETQYF
CDR3 DNA: TGCGCCAGCACCCCCATCTGGACAGGCCGGCAAGAGACCCAGTACTTC

clone size: .
V gene: TRBV9
D gene: TRBD2
J gene: TRBJ2-5
CDR3 protein: CASSAAAGAIQETQYF
CDR3 DNA: TGTGCCAGCAGCGCAGCAGCGGGGGCGATCCAAGAGACCCAGTACTTC

clone size: .
V gene: TRBV28
D gene: .
J gene: TRBJ1-2
CDR3 protein: CASSLRNYGYTF
CDR3 DNA: TGTGCCAGCAGTTTGAGAAACTATGGCTACACCTTC

clone size: few
V gene: TRBV19
D gene: TRBD1
J gene: TRBJ1-1
CDR3 protein: CASSTPGQQHQAFF
CDR3 DNA: TGTGCCAGTAGTACCCCGGGACAGCAGCATCAAGCTTTCTTT

clone size: .
V gene: TRBV5-1
D gene: .
J gene: TRBJ2-3
CDR3 protein: CASSTHPNREDTQYF
CDR3 DNA: TGCGCCAGCAGCACCCACCCAAACAGGGAAGATACGCAGTATTTT

clone size: .
V gene: TRBV6-1
D gene: TRBD1
J gene: TRBJ1-1
CDR3 protein: CASSEARGQTEAFF
CDR3 DNA: TGTGCCAGCAGTGAAGCGCGGGGACAGACTGAAGCTTTCTTT

clone size: .
V gene: TRBV5-1
D gene: .
J gene: TRBJ1-6
CDR3 protein: CASSESSTSSPLHF
CDR3 DNA: TGCGCCAGCTCGGAGAGCTCTACATCGTCACCCCTCCACTTT

clone size: .
V gene: TRBV5-6
D gene: .
J gene: TRBJ1-2
CDR3 protein: CASSLFRGHSYTF
CDR3 DNA: TGTGCCAGCAGCTTGTTTCGGGGTCATAGCTACACCTTC

clone size: few
V gene: TRBV5-1
D gene: .
J gene: TRBJ2-7
CDR3 protein: CASSLSGTYEQYF
CDR3 DNA: TGCGCCAGCAGCCTCAGCGGTACCTACGAGCAGTACTTC

clone size: .
V gene: TRBV7-3
D gene: TRBD2
J gene: TRBJ2-1
CDR3 protein: CASSFGLAGYNEQFF
CDR3 DNA: TGTGCCAGCAGCTTCGGACTAGCGGGCTACAATGAGCAGTTCTTC

clone size: .
V gene: TRBV7-2
D gene: .
J gene: TRBJ1-2
CDR3 protein: CASSLEGLNYGYTF
CDR3 DNA: TGTGCCAGCAGCTTAGAAGGACTTAACTATGGCTACACCTTC

clone size: once
V gene: TRBV9
D gene: .
J gene: TRBJ1-2
CDR3 protein: CASGGAQGYTF
CDR3 DNA: TGTGCCAGTGGGGGGGCGCAAGGCTACACCTTC

clone size: .
V gene: TRBV4-1
D gene: .
J gene: TRBJ1-5
CDR3 protein: CASSYRQVGGGSNQPQHF
CDR3 DNA: TGCGCCAGCAGCTATCGACAGGTGGGTGGTGGGAGCAATCAGCCCCAGCATTTT

clone size: .
V gene: TRBV6-5
D gene: TRBD2
J gene: TRBJ2-5
CDR3 protein: CASNGRAWETQYF
CDR3 DNA: TGTGCCAGCAATGGGAGGGCTTGGGAGACCCAGTACTTC

clone size: .
V gene: TRBV4-1
D gene: .
J gene: TRBJ1-1
CDR3 protein: CASSQDLAGGAFF
CDR3 DNA: TGCGCCAGCAGCCAAGATCTGGCAGGAGGAGCTTTCTTT

clone size: .
V gene: TRBV4-2
D gene: .
J gene: TRBJ2-5
CDR3 protein: CASSQSGAQETQYF
CDR3 DNA: TGTGCCAGCAGCCAATCAGGGGCGCAAGAGACCCAGTACTTC

clone size: .
V gene: TRBV9
D gene: TRBD2
J gene: TRBJ2-3
CDR3 protein: CASSPAGGGDTQYF
CDR3 DNA: TGTGCCAGCAGCCCCGCGGGGGGTGGAGATACGCAGTATTTT

clone size: .
V gene: TRBV5-1
D gene: .
J gene: TRBJ1-4
CDR3 protein: CASRDGTAGGEKLFF
CDR3 DNA: TGCGCCAGCAGGGATGGTACGGCCGGGGGTGAAAAACTGTTTTTT

clone size: few
V gene: TRBV5-1
D gene: TRBD1
J gene: TRBJ1-3
CDR3 protein: CASSRDRIDTIYF
CDR3 DNA: TGCGCCAGCAGCCGGGACAGGATTGACACCATATATTTT

clone size: few
V gene: TRBV5-1
D gene: .
J gene: TRBJ1-5
CDR3 protein: CASSLRGSSNQPQHF
CDR3 DNA: TGCGCCAGCAGCTTGAGGGGGTCGAGCAATCAGCCCCAGCATTTT

clone size: .
V gene: TRBV11-2
D gene: .
J gene: TRBJ2-1
CDR3 protein: CASSPTVRVSGNEQFF
CDR3 DNA: TGTGCCAGCAGCCCAACGGTACGGGTGTCGGGGAATGAGCAGTTCTTC

clone size: .
V gene: TRBV2
D gene: .
J gene: TRBJ2-3
CDR3 protein: CASSVSNTRDTQYF
CDR3 DNA: TGTGCCAGCAGCGTCTCAAACACTAGGGATACGCAGTATTTT

clone size: .
V gene: TRBV5-1
D gene: .
J gene: TRBJ1-5
CDR3 protein: CASSPGERPQHF
CDR3 DNA: TGCGCCAGCAGCCCGGGAGAACGGCCCCAGCATTTT

clone size: .
V gene: TRBV20-1
D gene: .
J gene: TRBJ2-1
CDR3 protein: CSASRSRTYNEQFF
CDR3 DNA: TGCAGTGCTAGTAGGTCTAGGACCTACAATGAGCAGTTCTTC

clone size: .
V gene: TRBV5-1
D gene: .
J gene: TRBJ1-5
CDR3 protein: CASSLAGIGQPQHF
CDR3 DNA: TGCGCCAGCAGCTTGGCGGGGATAGGTCAGCCCCAGCATTTT

clone size: .
V gene: TRBV7-3
D gene: .
J gene: TRBJ1-6
CDR3 protein: CASSLIGAANSPLHF
CDR3 DNA: TGTGCCAGCAGCTTAATCGGTGCCGCCAATTCACCCCTCCACTTT

clone size: .
V gene: TRBV28
D gene: .
J gene: TRBJ2-7
CDR3 protein: CASEHHFTGYEQYF
CDR3 DNA: TGTGCCAGCGAGCATCACTTCACGGGTTACGAGCAGTACTTC

clone size: once
V gene: TRBV2
D gene: TRBD2
J gene: TRBJ2-5
CDR3 protein: CASSPETSRQETQYF
CDR3 DNA: TGTGCCAGCAGCCCCGAGACTAGCAGACAAGAGACCCAGTACTTC

clone size: .
V gene: TRBV5-6
D gene: TRBD1
J gene: TRBJ2-2
CDR3 protein: CASRRDRGTGELFF
CDR3 DNA: TGTGCCAGCAGGCGGGACAGGGGCACCGGGGAGCTGTTTTTT

clone size: .
V gene: TRBV5-4
D gene: TRBD1
J gene: TRBJ2-7
CDR3 protein: CASSFGDGQGLGEQYF
CDR3 DNA: TGTGCCAGCAGCTTTGGGGACGGACAGGGACTGGGCGAGCAGTACTTC

clone size: .
V gene: TRBV7-9
D gene: .
J gene: TRBJ2-6
CDR3 protein: CASRTSQPGSRVNVLTF
CDR3 DNA: TGTGCCAGCCGGACATCCCAGCCCGGGTCAAGGGTTAACGTCCTGACTTTC

clone size: once
V gene: TRBV2
D gene: .
J gene: TRBJ1-1
CDR3 protein: CASRGRGAGTEAFF
CDR3 DNA: TGTGCCAGCAGGGGGAGGGGGGCTGGCACTGAAGCTTTCTTT

clone size: few
V gene: TRBV2
D gene: .
J gene: TRBJ1-2
CDR3 protein: CASMKVALGDGYTF
CDR3 DNA: TGTGCCAGCATGAAGGTTGCTTTAGGGGATGGCTACACCTTC

clone size: .
V gene: TRBV27
D gene: .
J gene: TRBJ2-7
CDR3 protein: CASRRQGSYEQYF
CDR3 DNA: TGTGCCAGCAGGCGGCAGGGGTCCTACGAGCAGTACTTC

clone size: .
V gene: TRBV30
D gene: TRBD1
J gene: TRBJ1-3
CDR3 protein: CAQDRGYGNTIYF
CDR3 DNA: TGTGCCCAAGACAGGGGATATGGAAACACCATATATTTT

clone size: .
V gene: TRBV10-3
D gene: TRBD2
J gene: TRBJ2-3
CDR3 protein: CASRGLDADTQYF
CDR3 DNA: TGTGCCAGCCGGGGACTAGACGCAGATACGCAGTATTTT

clone size: .
V gene: TRBV20-1
D gene: .
J gene: TRBJ1-3
CDR3 protein: CSASEHSGNTIYF
CDR3 DNA: TGCAGTGCTAGTGAACACTCTGGAAACACCATATATTTT

clone size: .
V gene: TRBV5-1
D gene: TRBD1
J gene: TRBJ2-5
CDR3 protein: CASSVDRAETQYF
CDR3 DNA: TGCGCCAGCAGCGTAGACAGGGCGGAGACCCAGTACTTC

clone size: .
V gene: TRBV7-6
D gene: .
J gene: TRBJ1-1
CDR3 protein: CASSTFRRGNTEAFF
CDR3 DNA: TGTGCCAGCAGTACCTTCCGCAGGGGGAACACTGAAGCTTTCTTT

clone size: .
V gene: TRBV4-2
D gene: TRBD2
J gene: TRBJ2-2
CDR3 protein: CASSQEPSGIANTGELFF
CDR3 DNA: TGTGCCAGCAGCCAAGAGCCTAGCGGGATCGCGAACACCGGGGAGCTGTTTTTT

clone size: .
V gene: TRBV30
D gene: .
J gene: TRBJ2-5
CDR3 protein: CACIVGRGAGTQYF
CDR3 DNA: TGTGCCTGCATAGTAGGACGGGGGGCTGGGACCCAGTACTTC